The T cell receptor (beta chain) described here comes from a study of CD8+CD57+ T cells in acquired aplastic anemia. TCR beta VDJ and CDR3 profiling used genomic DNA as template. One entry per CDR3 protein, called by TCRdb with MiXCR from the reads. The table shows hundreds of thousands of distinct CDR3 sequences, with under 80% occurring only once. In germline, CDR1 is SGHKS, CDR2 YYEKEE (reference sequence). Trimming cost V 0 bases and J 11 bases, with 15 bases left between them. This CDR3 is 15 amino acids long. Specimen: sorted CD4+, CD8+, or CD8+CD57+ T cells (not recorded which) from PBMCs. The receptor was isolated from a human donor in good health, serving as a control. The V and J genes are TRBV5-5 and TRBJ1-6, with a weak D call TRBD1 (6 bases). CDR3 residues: CASSLAGIQGTPLHF. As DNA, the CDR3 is TGTGCCAGCAGCTTGGCCGGGATCCAGGGGACACCCCTCCACTTT.